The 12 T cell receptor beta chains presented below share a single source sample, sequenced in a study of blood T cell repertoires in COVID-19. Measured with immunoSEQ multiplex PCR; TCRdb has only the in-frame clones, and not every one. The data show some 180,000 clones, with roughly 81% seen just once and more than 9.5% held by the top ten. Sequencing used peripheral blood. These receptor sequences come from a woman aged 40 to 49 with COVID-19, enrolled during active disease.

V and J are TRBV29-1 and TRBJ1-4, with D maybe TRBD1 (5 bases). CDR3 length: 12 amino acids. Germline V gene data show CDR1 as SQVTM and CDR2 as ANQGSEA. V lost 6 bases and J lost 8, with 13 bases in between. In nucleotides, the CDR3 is TGCAGCGTGGCAAAGGGGCAGGAAAAACTGTTTTTT. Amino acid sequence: CSVAKGQEKLFF.

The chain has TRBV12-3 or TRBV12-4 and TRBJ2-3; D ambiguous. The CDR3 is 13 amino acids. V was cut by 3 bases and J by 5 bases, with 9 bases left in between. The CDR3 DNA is TGTGCCAGCAGTTTTCGACTTTTAGATACGCAGTATTTT. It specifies CASSFRLLDTQYF.

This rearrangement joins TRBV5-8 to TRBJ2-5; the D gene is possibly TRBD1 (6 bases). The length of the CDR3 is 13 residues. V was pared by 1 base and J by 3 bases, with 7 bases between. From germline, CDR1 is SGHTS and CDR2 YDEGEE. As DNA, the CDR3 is TGTGCCAGCAGCTTGTGGACAGAAGAGACCCAGTACTTC. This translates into CASSLWTEETQYF.

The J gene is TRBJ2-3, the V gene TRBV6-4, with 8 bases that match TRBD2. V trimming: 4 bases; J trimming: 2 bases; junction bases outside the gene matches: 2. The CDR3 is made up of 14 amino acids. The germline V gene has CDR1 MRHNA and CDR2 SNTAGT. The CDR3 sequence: CASSAGGHTDTQYF. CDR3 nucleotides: TGTGCCAGCAGTGCGGGAGGGCACACAGATACGCAGTATTTT.

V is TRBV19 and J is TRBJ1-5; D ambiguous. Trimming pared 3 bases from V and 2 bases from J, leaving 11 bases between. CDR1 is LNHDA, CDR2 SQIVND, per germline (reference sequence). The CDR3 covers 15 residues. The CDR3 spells CASSIKLSGNQPQHF. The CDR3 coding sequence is TGTGCCAGTAGTATTAAACTGAGTGGCAATCAGCCCCAGCATTTT.

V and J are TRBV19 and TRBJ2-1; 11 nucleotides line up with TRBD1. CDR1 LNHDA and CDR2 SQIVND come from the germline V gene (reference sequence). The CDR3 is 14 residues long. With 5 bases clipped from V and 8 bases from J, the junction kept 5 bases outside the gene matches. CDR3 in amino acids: CASSGTGGSDEQFF. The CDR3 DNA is TGTGCCAGTAGTGGGACAGGGGGTTCGGATGAGCAGTTCTTC.

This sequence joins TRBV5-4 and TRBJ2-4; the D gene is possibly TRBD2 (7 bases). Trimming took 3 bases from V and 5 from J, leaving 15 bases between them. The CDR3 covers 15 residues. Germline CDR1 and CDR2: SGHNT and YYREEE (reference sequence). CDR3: CASSWGGLPENIQYF. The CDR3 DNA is TGTGCCAGCAGCTGGGGGGGCTTACCCGAAAACATTCAGTACTTC.

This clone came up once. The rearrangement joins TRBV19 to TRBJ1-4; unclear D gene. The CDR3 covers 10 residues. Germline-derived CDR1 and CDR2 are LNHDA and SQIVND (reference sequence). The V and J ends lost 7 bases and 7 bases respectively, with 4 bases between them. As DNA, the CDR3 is TGTGCCAGTACGGGTGAAAAACTGTTTTTT. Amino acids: CASTGEKLFF.

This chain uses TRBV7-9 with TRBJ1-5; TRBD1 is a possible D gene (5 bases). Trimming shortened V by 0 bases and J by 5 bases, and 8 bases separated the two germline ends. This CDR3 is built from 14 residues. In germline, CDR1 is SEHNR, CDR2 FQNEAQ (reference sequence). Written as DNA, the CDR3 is TGTGCCAGCAGCTTAGCGCGGGGGGATCAGCCCCAGCATTTT. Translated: CASSLARGDQPQHF.

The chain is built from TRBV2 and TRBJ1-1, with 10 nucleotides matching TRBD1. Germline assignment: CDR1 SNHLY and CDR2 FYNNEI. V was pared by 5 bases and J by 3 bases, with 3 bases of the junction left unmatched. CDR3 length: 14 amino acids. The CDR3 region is CASSRDRGYTEAFF. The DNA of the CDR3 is TGTGCCAGCAGTCGGGACAGGGGATACACTGAAGCTTTCTTT.

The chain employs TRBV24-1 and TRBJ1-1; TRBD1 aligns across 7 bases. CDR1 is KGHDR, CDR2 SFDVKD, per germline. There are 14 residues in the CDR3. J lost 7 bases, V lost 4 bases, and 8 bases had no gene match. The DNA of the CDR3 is TGTGCCACCAGTGAATCTGACAGGGTTGGTGAAGCTTTCTTT. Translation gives CATSESDRVGEAFF.

CDR3 residues: CASSSGDLTDTQYF. DNA for the CDR3: TGTGCCAGCAGCTCAGGGGATTTGACAGATACGCAGTATTTT. The genes are TRBV28 and TRBJ2-3; a possible D gene is TRBD1 (6 bases). V dropped 6 bases and J dropped 3 bases, with 13 bases sitting between them. Germline lookup yields CDR1 MDHEN and CDR2 SYDVKM. The CDR3 length is 14 residues.